This TCR beta chain is drawn from a study of blood T cells in healthy people across ages. The germline V gene has CDR1 MNHEY and CDR2 SVGEGT. V was clipped by 6 bases and J by 4 bases; unmatched bases: 5. The CDR3 consists of 15 residues. Primed by a sample-barcoded 5' primer and a J-beta primer mix, a second PCR proceeded for about 7 to 11 cycles. MiXCR was run by TCRdb on the 5' RACE reads, yielding one entry per CDR3 protein. Of fewer than 900,000 distinct CDR3 sequences in the sample, 45% to 50% were seen once. The origin of this receptor is a woman aged 55-69 years in good health. The rearrangement joins TRBV6-2 or TRBV6-3 to TRBJ2-1; 11 bases are shared with TRBD1. The sequencing input was blood. The CDR3 loop reads CASRRGQGVYNEQFF. CDR3 DNA: TGTGCCAGCAGAAGGGGACAGGGGGTATACAATGAGCAGTTCTTC.